The source of this TCR beta chain is a study of blood T cell repertoires in COVID-19 (dated by TCRdb to between 2020 and 2021). About the investigation overall: Samples from collaborators originated in the United States, Italy and Spain and spanned both the acute and convalescent phases of COVID-19. The material from the prospective study consisted of cDNA or gDNA derived from T cells, B-cell-depleted T cells, or PBMCs. Deeply sampled blood TCRbeta repertoires from subjects exposed to, actively infected with, or recovered from COVID-19 were included in the dataset. The repertoires were released in a freely available public database intended as a resource for research on the immune response to SARS-CoV-2. The samples were drawn from the first 160 participants of the ongoing ImmuneRACE study and from more than 1,000 subjects provided by 6 global collaborators. Sample metadata almost always included a de-identified subject ID, COVID-19 status, age in years and sex. HLA class I and class II types, where available, came from metadata supplied by the sample provider rather than from assay-based typing.

With regard to this clone: The specificity of this receptor is unknown. No clone much larger than this one lies a single base away; base qualities are absent.

Participants in the prospective study were enrolled through a virtual design, were aged roughly 18 to 100 years, and lived in fewer than 30 United States geographic areas. To assign participants to cohorts, the prospective study relied on clinical history that participants themselves reported in a screening survey and a study questionnaire. In the prospective study, whole blood, serum and a nasopharyngeal or oropharyngeal swab were collected from each participant by mobile phlebotomists. Additional blood draws and questionnaires over a roughly two-month period could optionally be provided by prospective study participants. Prospective study blood samples were shipped either frozen or at room temperature before DNA extraction. TCRbeta CDR3 regions were amplified from genomic DNA using the immunoSEQ Assay, a bias-controlled multiplex PCR. The paper's data handling went like this. The number of nucleated cells in each sample was estimated from the amplification of reference gene primers within the assay. To quantify the absolute abundance of each unique TCRbeta CDR3 rearrangement, sequence reads were collapsed and filtered. Productive Simpson clonality was computed per sample as the square root of Simpson's diversity index over productive rearrangements. Drawn from immuneACCESS, this table holds only the in-frame rearrangements with V and J called that TCRdb kept. Clones are partly lost; checked studies trace under half to an unresolved V gene and leave the rest unexplained. V and J calls and clone size follow that table, whereas D and trimming were derived from the DNA. The sample table lists some 300,000 clones, 90% of them with a count of one. 3.5% to 4.5% of the sample goes to the ten largest clones.

Including cysteine and phenylalanine, the CDR3 has 15 amino acids. CDR3 DNA is the only sequence kept; it has 45 bases, read in frame from the first base. Here is what the overall study found, with its caveats: The quantity of clinical and demographic metadata differed by source and by participant and was supplied without curation.

Recombination joined TRBV21-1 with TRBJ2-7; TRBD1, as called in the table, went unchecked against the DNA. TRBV21-1 is assigned pseudogene status. The specimen sequenced was PBMCs or T cells enriched from blood (not recorded which). The receptor was derived from a woman under 30 with acute COVID-19. The sequence in DNA is TGTGCCAGCAGCAAAGCGGCCAGGGTTTTCTACGAGCAGTACTTC. Its product reads: CASSKAARVFYEQYF.